Below, 5 T cell receptor beta chains from the same sample are listed, as sequenced in a study of blood T cell repertoires in COVID-19. Clones were sequenced by immunoSEQ multiplex PCR, and TCRdb holds only the in-frame ones, with some missing. The table includes just over 650,000 clones, more than 80% detected once. Input material: peripheral blood. These receptors all come from a woman aged 18-29 years with acute or convalescent COVID-19.

The gene calls are TRBV11-2 and TRBJ1-1, with D maybe TRBD1 (6 bases). V was cut by 5 bases and J by 2 bases, with 15 bases left in between. CDR3 length equals 15 residues. Germline CDR1 and CDR2: SGHAT and FQNNGV. CDR3 sequence: CASSRKGGPNTEAFF. DNA of the CDR3: TGTGCCAGCAGCCGGAAAGGGGGACCTAACACTGAAGCTTTCTTT.

Only one count was recorded for this clone. A junction boundary mismatches the germline segment, possibly from a read error. This chain connects TRBV4-1 to TRBJ1-1; weak D call: TRBD1 (6 bases). The CDR3 has 16 residues. Germline CDR1 and CDR2: MGHRA and YSYEKL. The CDR3 reads CASRQGGGHKNTEAFF. In DNA form, the CDR3 reads TGCGCCAGCAGGCAAGGGGGGGGACACAAGAACACTGAAGCTTTCTTT.

This chain links TRBV18 with TRBJ1-2; D uncertain. Germline V gives CDR1 KGHSH, CDR2 LQKENI. This CDR3 has 15 amino acids. V shed 0 bases and J shed 4 bases, with 12 bases lying between them. The CDR3 sequence: CASSPPEDYSYGYTF. In nucleotides, the CDR3 is TGTGCCAGCTCACCACCCGAGGACTACTCCTATGGCTACACCTTC.

The gene calls are TRBV23-1 and TRBJ2-7, with TRBD1 matching over 8 bases. TRBV23-1 is marked as an open reading frame, function uncertain. The CDR3 has 17 residues. V was clipped by 2 bases and J by 0 bases; unmatched bases: 9. As DNA, the CDR3 is TGCGCCAGCAGTCAACCTGGACAGGGCCTACTCTCCTACGAGCAGTACTTC. It is translated as CASSQPGQGLLSYEQYF.

J is TRBJ1-5 and V is TRBV19; D perhaps matches TRBD1 (5 bases). Germline assignment: CDR1 LNHDA and CDR2 SQIVND (reference sequence). The CDR3 totals 13 residues. V lost 3 bases and J 6 bases, leaving 9 bases between the germline ends. The CDR3, as DNA: TGTGCCAGTAGTATGGGGCGTAGTCAGCCCCAGCATTTT. Protein product: CASSMGRSQPQHF.